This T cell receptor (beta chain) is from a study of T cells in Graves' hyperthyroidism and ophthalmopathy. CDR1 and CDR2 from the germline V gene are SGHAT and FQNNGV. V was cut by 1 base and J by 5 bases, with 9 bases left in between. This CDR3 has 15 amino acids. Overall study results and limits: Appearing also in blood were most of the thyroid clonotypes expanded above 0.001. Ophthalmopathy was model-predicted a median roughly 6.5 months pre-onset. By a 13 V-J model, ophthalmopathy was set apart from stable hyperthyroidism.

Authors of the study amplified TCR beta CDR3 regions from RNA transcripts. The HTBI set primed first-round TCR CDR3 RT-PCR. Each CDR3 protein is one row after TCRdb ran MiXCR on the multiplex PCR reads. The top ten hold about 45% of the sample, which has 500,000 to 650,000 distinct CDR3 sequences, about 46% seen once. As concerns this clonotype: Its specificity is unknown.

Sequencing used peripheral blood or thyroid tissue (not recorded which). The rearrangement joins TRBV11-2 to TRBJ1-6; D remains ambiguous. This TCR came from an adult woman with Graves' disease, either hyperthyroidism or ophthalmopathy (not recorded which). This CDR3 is CASSLVAQDNSPLHF. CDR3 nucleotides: TGTGCCAGCAGCTTAGTTGCGCAGGATAATTCACCCCTCCACTTT. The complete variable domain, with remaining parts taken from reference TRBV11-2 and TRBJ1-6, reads EAGVAQSPRYKIIEKRQSVAFWCNPISGHATLYWYQQILGQGPKLLIQFQNNGVVDDSQLPKDRFSAERLKGVDSTLKIQPAKLEDSAVYLCASSLVAQDNSPLHFGNGTRLTVT.